This T cell receptor (beta chain) is from a study of blood T cell repertoires in COVID-19. Background on the study: The United States, Italy and Spain supplied acute and convalescent COVID-19 samples.

The CDR3 has 14 amino acids. Germline CDR1 WSHSY, CDR2 SAAADI. With 6 bases removed from V and 0 bases from J, the gap between germline ends came to 9 bases. Assay: immunoSEQ multiplex PCR; the TCRdb copy retains only in-frame clones and omits some. The table records 240,000 or so clones, 82% of them present only once. Sequences were obtained from peripheral blood. V and J are TRBV10-2 and TRBJ1-5; perhaps TRBD1 as D (6 bases). The clonotype was recovered from a woman in her sixties with active or convalescent COVID-19. CDR3 amino acids: CASRDSYSNQPQHF. In nucleotides, the CDR3 is TGCGCCAGCAGGGACAGCTATAGCAATCAGCCCCAGCATTTT.